This T cell receptor beta chain was recovered during a study of blood T cell repertoires in COVID-19. About the research overall: Sites in the United States, Italy and Spain provided acute and convalescent COVID-19 samples. PBMCs, B-cell-depleted T cells, or T cells provided the cDNA or gDNA that made up the material.

V was pared by 1 base and J by 3 bases, with 2 bases of the junction left unmatched. CDR1 and CDR2 (germline): SGHNT, YYREEE (reference sequence). The CDR3 is 15 residues long. In the authors' methods: Nucleated cell counts were estimated from reference gene primer amplification. Using immunoSEQ multiplex PCR, the repertoire was profiled, and TCRdb retains in-frame clones only, with some absent. That table furnishes V, J and clone size, whereas the DNA furnished D and trimming. The sample includes some 130,000 clones, approximately 84% seen only once; the top ten take more than 40%. This clonotype originated in a human donor in a cohort sampled during active COVID-19. The sequenced sample was peripheral blood. This chain joins TRBV5-4 and TRBJ2-3, with 10 bases aligning to TRBD1. The CDR3 is CASSLPGQGTDTQYF. The CDR3 DNA reads as TGTGCCAGCAGCTTGCCGGGACAGGGGACAGATACGCAGTATTTT.